These 20 T cell receptor beta chains share one sample of origin, sequenced in a study of OX40 agonist ivuxolimab in advanced cancers. Profiled with immunoSEQ multiplex PCR; TCRdb holds only in-frame clones, not every one. This table holds about 84,000 clones, around 90% found once. Sample: CD4+ or CD8+ T cells sorted from blood, taken in a trial of the OX40 agonist ivuxolimab. The receptors were sampled from an adult with an advanced solid tumor such as melanoma, head and neck, liver or kidney cancer.

V usage is TRBV28 and J usage is TRBJ2-7; TRBD2 might be the D (5 bases). Germline CDR1 is MDHEN and CDR2 is SYDVKM. Between the trimmed V and J ends, which lost 2 bases and 0 bases, there was a span of 8 bases. This CDR3 comprises 14 residues. The CDR3 bases are TGTGCCAGCAGTTTAACGGGGTTCTCCTACGAGCAGTACTTC. This sequence encodes CASSLTGFSYEQYF.

This CDR3 is CATSGGLLPAGYSYNEQFF. The CDR3 bases are TGTGCCACCAGCGGAGGACTTCTTCCGGCGGGATACTCCTACAATGAGCAGTTCTTC. This chain uses TRBV15 with TRBJ2-1, with D possibly being TRBD2 (6 bases). Germline lookup yields CDR1 LNHNV and CDR2 YYDKDF (reference sequence). Trimming left V 5 bases short and J 0 bases short, with 23 bases between. The CDR3 totals 19 residues.

This clone occurred once. This chain uses TRBV10-1 with TRBJ2-3; the match to TRBD1 covers 9 bases. The germline CDR1 and CDR2 sequences are WNHNN and SYGVQD (reference sequence). The CDR3 is 13 amino acids. V shed 6 bases and J 11 bases; nucleotides not matched to a gene: 9. CDR3 DNA sequence: TGCGCCAGCAGGGACACAGGGGGCCGTAGGCAGTATTTT. Its protein is CASRDTGGRRQYF.

In this sample, this clone turned up a few times. V is TRBV20-1 and J is TRBJ1-2; D gene unclear. The V and J ends lost 2 bases and 11 bases respectively, with 9 bases between them. CDR3 length: 10 residues. Germline V CDR1 and CDR2: DFQATT, SNEGSKA (reference sequence). The CDR3 DNA sequence: TGCAGTGCTAGACCAGAGGGTTACACCTTC. It specifies CSARPEGYTF.

V is TRBV6-1 and J is TRBJ2-7; maybe TRBD2 (5 bases). Trimming took 2 bases from V and 4 from J, leaving 9 bases between them. The germline V gene has CDR1 MNHNS and CDR2 SASEGT. CDR3 size: 13 residues. CDR3 in DNA: TGTGCCAGCAGTGAAATGGGAGCTTACGAGCAGTACTTC. It is translated as CASSEMGAYEQYF.

The chain carries TRBV7-3 and TRBJ2-1; D gene ambiguous. Trimming left V 2 bases short and J 8 bases short, with 13 bases between. This CDR3 has 14 amino acids. Germline assignment: CDR1 SGHTA and CDR2 FQGTGA. The CDR3 DNA reads TGTGCCAGCAGCTTATGGGGTGGTGGGGATGAGCAGTTCTTC. The encoded protein is CASSLWGGGDEQFF.

The chain is built from TRBV6-5 and TRBJ1-4, with 7 bases fitting TRBD1. The J segment lost 3 bases and the V segment lost 2 bases, leaving 6 bases of the junction unmatched. The V gene's germline CDR1 is MNHEY and CDR2 SVGAGI. CDR3 size: 16 residues. The CDR3 DNA reads as TGTGCCAGCAGTTACACACAGGGGTCGCCTAATGAAAAACTGTTTTTT. It yields the protein CASSYTQGSPNEKLFF.

The chain is built from TRBV12-5 and TRBJ2-7; weak D call: TRBD1 (7 bases). Germline CDR1 is LGHNT and CDR2 is FRNRAP. The CDR3 is made up of 13 amino acids. V lost 2 bases, J lost 6 bases, and 11 bases lay in between. In nucleotides, the CDR3 is TGTGCTAGTGGTTTGCTCCAGGGGGGCGAGCAGTACTTC. Encoded protein: CASGLLQGGEQYF.

This clone was detected only a few times. This sequence joins TRBV11-2 and TRBJ1-1; D gene ambiguous. The germline CDR1 and CDR2 sequences are SGHAT and FQNNGV. V gave up 1 base and J gave up 4 bases, with 13 bases separating them. CDR3 size: 15 residues. The DNA of the CDR3 is TGTGCCAGCAGCTTAGTAGGCGTACAGAGCACTGAAGCTTTCTTT. Amino acids: CASSLVGVQSTEAFF.

The CDR3 region is CASSAAGNEKLFF. CDR3 DNA: TGTGCCAGCAGTGCGGCAGGGAATGAAAAACTGTTTTTT. The chain uses TRBV2 and TRBJ1-4, with TRBD1 as a possible D gene (5 bases). In germline, CDR1 is SNHLY, CDR2 FYNNEI. Trimming stripped 4 bases from V and 5 bases from J, with 8 bases between. CDR3 length: 13 residues.

The chain recombines TRBV11-2 with TRBJ1-1; D remains ambiguous. V was clipped by 2 bases and J by 0 bases, with 4 bases between them. Germline V CDR1 and CDR2: SGHAT, FQNNGV. This CDR3 comprises 13 residues. In DNA form, the CDR3 reads TGTGCCAGCAGCTTACAACTGAACACTGAAGCTTTCTTT. Protein sequence: CASSLQLNTEAFF. Complete variable domain (other parts from reference TRBV11-2 and TRBJ1-1): EAGVAQSPRYKIIEKRQSVAFWCNPISGHATLYWYQQILGQGPKLLIQFQNNGVVDDSQLPKDRFSAERLKGVDSTLKIQPAKLEDSAVYLCASSLQLNTEAFFGQGTRLTVV.

The V and J genes are TRBV7-9 and TRBJ2-5; possibly TRBD1 for D (5 bases). The DNA end is a closer match to TRBJ2-7, so the J assignment may be wrong. CDR3 size: 16 residues. Germline lookup yields CDR1 SEHNR and CDR2 FQNEAQ (reference sequence). The CDR3 region has the DNA TGTGCCAGCAGCTTAGGGGGCCCTCCGGTCTCCTACGAGCAGTACTTC. It specifies CASSLGGPPVSYEQYF.

The chain has TRBV18 and TRBJ2-7; possibly TRBD2 for D (6 bases). V was clipped by 3 bases and J by 2 bases, with 20 bases between them. Per germline, CDR1 KGHSH and CDR2 LQKENI. This CDR3 spans 17 amino acids. The CDR3 region is CASSPGYRDWGAYEQYF. The CDR3 DNA is TGTGCCAGCTCACCGGGGTATCGGGACTGGGGGGCCTACGAGCAGTACTTC.

The chain recombines TRBV19 with TRBJ1-2; TRBD1 matches at 8 bases. With 7 bases clipped from V and 2 bases from J, the junction kept 12 bases outside the gene matches. Germline V gives CDR1 LNHDA, CDR2 SQIVND (reference sequence). The CDR3 is 16 amino acids. The chain's CDR3 is CASTPTGAQGNYGYTF. In DNA form, the CDR3 reads TGTGCCAGTACCCCGACAGGGGCCCAAGGGAACTATGGCTACACCTTC.

This chain links TRBV27 with TRBJ2-6, with D perhaps being TRBD1 or TRBD2 (5 bases each). Looked up from germline, CDR1 is MNHEY and CDR2 is SMNVEV (reference sequence). Trimming took off 7 bases at V and 1 base at J, with 17 bases between the two ends. This CDR3 region has 17 residues. The CDR3 nucleotides are TGTGCCAGCACTGGACGCGCTTGGGGGTCTGGGGCCAACGTCCTGACTTTC. Amino acid sequence: CASTGRAWGSGANVLTF.

V usage is TRBV5-1 and J usage is TRBJ2-2, with D unclear. Germline lookup yields CDR1 SGHRS and CDR2 YFSETQ. Trimming stripped 0 bases from V and 8 bases from J, with 8 bases between. The length of the CDR3 is 13 residues. The CDR3 coding sequence is TGCGCCAGCAGCTTGGAGGGTAGGGGGGAGCTGTTTTTT. Translating it yields CASSLEGRGELFF.

This chain links TRBV7-3 with TRBJ2-2; D gene ambiguous. The CDR3 runs to 14 residues. The V and J ends lost 0 bases and 5 bases respectively, with 7 bases between them. Per the germline V gene, CDR1 is SGHTA and CDR2 is FQGTGA. CDR3 sequence reads: CASSLTFGTGELFF. The CDR3 DNA sequence: TGTGCCAGCAGCTTAACGTTCGGGACCGGGGAGCTGTTTTTT.

In its sample, this clone was seen once. V and J are TRBV11-2 and TRBJ1-5; TRBD1 might be the D (5 bases). The CDR3 contains 14 residues. The V gene lost 4 bases and the J gene lost 10 bases, with 17 bases spanning the gap. In germline, CDR1 is SGHAT, CDR2 FQNNGV. The CDR3: CASSYRGKESPQHF. In nucleotides, the CDR3 is TGTGCCAGCAGCTACCGGGGCAAAGAGAGCCCCCAGCATTTT. Full variable domain (remainder filled in from reference TRBV11-2 and TRBJ1-5): EAGVAQSPRYKIIEKRQSVAFWCNPISGHATLYWYQQILGQGPKLLIQFQNNGVVDDSQLPKDRFSAERLKGVDSTLKIQPAKLEDSAVYLCASSYRGKESPQHFGDGTRLSIL.

The chain recombines TRBV28 with TRBJ2-2; no clear D. Germline V lookup: CDR1 MDHEN, CDR2 SYDVKM. The CDR3 length is 16 residues. V was shortened by 2 bases and J by 1 base, with 11 bases between the two germline ends. As DNA, the CDR3 is TGTGCCAGCAGTTTAATGAGCACCTGGAACACCGGGGAGCTGTTTTTT. This encodes CASSLMSTWNTGELFF. The variable domain in full, with the rest retrieved from reference TRBV28 and TRBJ2-2, is DVKVTQSSRYLVKRTGEKVFLECVQDMDHENMFWYRQDPGLGLRLIYFSYDVKMKEKGDIPEGYSVSREKKERFSLILESASTNQTSMYLCASSLMSTWNTGELFFGEGSRLTVL.

This chain connects TRBV7-2 to TRBJ1-1; 9 bases agree with TRBD1. The CDR3 sequence is 16 residues long. In germline, CDR1 is SGHTA, CDR2 FQGNSA. V shed 3 bases, J shed 1 base, and the junction held 6 bases outside the gene matches. As DNA, the CDR3 is TGTGCCAGCAGCTTCGGCGCACAGGGGGCGAACACTGAAGCTTTCTTT. It encodes CASSFGAQGANTEAFF.